Below, one T cell receptor beta chain is given with its context. This sample is drawn from a study of T cell responses to AZD1222 COVID-19 vaccine. Only in-frame clones appear in the TCRdb table, and some are missing; sequencing was by immunoSEQ multiplex PCR. The profile shows roughly 140,000 clones, around 88% of them singletons. From germline, CDR1 is LGHNA and CDR2 YNFKEQ. The V end lost 3 bases, the J end lost 0 bases, and 21 bases lay between the germline ends. The CDR3 runs 18 residues. This clonotype was obtained from an adult in good health. The sequences come from peripheral blood, collected on day 0 of MenACWY control vaccination. The chain recombines TRBV4-2 with TRBJ2-7; a weak D match, TRBD2 (7 bases). The CDR3 sequence is CASSQGGPQHYTSYEQYF. CDR3 DNA sequence: TGTGCCAGCAGCCAGGGGGGGCCTCAGCACTATACCTCCTACGAGCAGTACTTC.